This TCR beta chain was sequenced for a study of T cells after yellow fever vaccination. The sample holds many counts of this clonotype. Its target is unknown. Notes on the study in general: Across the CD4 and CD8 compartments, a small share of clonotypes was present in both. Although the secondary response was weaker, it peaked faster, at day 5 versus 15.

Trimming at V came to 3 bases and at J to 6 bases, leaving 8 bases not matched to a gene. The CDR3 is 16 residues long. From germline, CDR1 is MGHDK and CDR2 SYGVNS. Via MiXCR, TCRdb re-called the 5' RACE reads, giving one row per CDR3 protein. The sample carries some 600,000 distinct CDR3 sequences, around a sixth recorded once. The material sequenced was PBMCs, taken 5 days after the first yellow fever vaccination. This sequence originates from a man between 18 and 35 years old who received the YFV17D yellow fever vaccine. The chain carries TRBV25-1 and TRBJ1-5, with 10 bases aligning to TRBD1. CDR3 region: CASSEGGQGISQPQHF. The CDR3, as DNA: TGTGCCAGCAGTGAGGGGGGACAGGGGATTAGTCAGCCCCAGCATTTT. The full variable domain, completed using reference TRBV25-1 and TRBJ1-5, is EADIYQTPRYLVIGTGKKITLECSQTMGHDKMYWYQQDPGMELHLIHYSYGVNSTEKGDLSSESTVSRIRTEHFPLTLESARPSHTSQYLCASSEGGQGISQPQHFGDGTRLSIL.